This is a list of T cell receptor beta chains from one sample in a study of beta chain features in type 1 diabetes. Clones were sequenced by immunoSEQ multiplex PCR, and TCRdb holds only the in-frame ones, with some missing. The data hold roughly 500,000 clones, with more than 9.5% observed a single time. Sequenced: naive CD4+ T cells from blood. The receptors derive from a woman in her late teens or twenties in good health. The CDR3 runs from the conserved cysteine through the conserved F or W. A D gene is named only where the DNA matches it firmly. Expanded clones are given a class, and other clones once, few, many or no size at all.

j_gene | abundance | v_gene | d_gene | CDR3nt | CDR3aa
TRBJ2-5 | few | TRBV28 | TRBD1 | TGTGCCAGCACGACAGGGGGCGCAGGCCAAGAGACCCAGTACTTC | CASTTGGAGQETQYF
TRBJ2-1 | NA | TRBV7-9 | NA | TGTGCCAGCCTATACAGGGATGAGCAGTTCTTC | CASLYRDEQFF
TRBJ2-7 | few | TRBV5-1 | NA | TGCGCCAGCAGCGACTTTGGTAGCACCTACGAGCAGTACTTC | CASSDFGSTYEQYF
TRBJ1-2 | once | TRBV9 | NA | TGTGCCAGCAGCCCACAAATAGTCTGGGGATCTGAGGGCTACACCTTC | CASSPQIVWGSEGYTF
TRBJ2-1 | NA | TRBV5-1 | NA | TGCGCCAGCACCGCCCGGGGGACACTGCTGAATGAGCAGTTCTTC | CASTARGTLLNEQFF
TRBJ2-1 | few | TRBV14 | TRBD1 | TGTGCCAGCAGCCAAGATTGGGGACAGGTGATTAATGAGCAGTTCTTC | CASSQDWGQVINEQFF
TRBJ2-7 | few | TRBV29-1 | NA | TGCAGCGTTTCGAATACCTACGAGCAGTACTTC | CSVSNTYEQYF
TRBJ1-2 | few | TRBV29-1 | TRBD1 | TGCAGCGTTGTTAAGGACAGGGGCTATGGCTACACCTTC | CSVVKDRGYGYTF
TRBJ2-5 | NA | TRBV28 | NA | TGTGCCAGCACAGGGCCGTTCCGGCAGACCCAGTACTTC | CASTGPFRQTQYF
TRBJ1-2 | NA | TRBV18 | NA | TGTGCCAGCTCACCACTGGGAGAAGCTAACTATGGCTACACCTTC | CASSPLGEANYGYTF
TRBJ2-3 | few | TRBV9 | NA | TGTGCCAGCAGCGTAGCGGGGGGCCGCACAGATACGCAGTATTTT | CASSVAGGRTDTQYF
TRBJ2-5 | NA | TRBV7-2 | NA | TGTGCCAGCAGCTTAGGACGCCAAGAGACCCAGTACTTC | CASSLGRQETQYF
TRBJ2-3 | NA | TRBV7-8 | NA | TGTGCCAGCAGCTTAGTTTTTCAGACAGATACGCAGTATTTT | CASSLVFQTDTQYF
TRBJ1-5 | few | TRBV6-1 | TRBD1 | TGTGCCAGCGGACAACAGGGGTACAATCAGCCCCAGCATTTT | CASGQQGYNQPQHF
TRBJ2-1 | NA | TRBV6-1 | NA | TGTGCCAGCAGTGAACCTGGGAGCTCCTACAATGAGCAGTTCTTC | CASSEPGSSYNEQFF
TRBJ2-1 | few | TRBV7-2 | NA | TGTGCCAGCAGCCCCGGGACTCCTTTATACAATGAGCAGTTCTTC | CASSPGTPLYNEQFF
TRBJ2-5 | NA | TRBV2 | NA | TGTGCCAGCGGTGACCCGGACCAAAAAGAGACCCAGTACTTC | CASGDPDQKETQYF
TRBJ2-1 | NA | TRBV5-1 | TRBD2 | TGCGCCAGCAGCTTCTCTAGCGGGAGCCACACTGAGCAGTTCTTC | CASSFSSGSHTEQFF
TRBJ2-3 | NA | TRBV7-9 | TRBD1 | TGTGCCAGCAGCCGTGACAGGGGGACAGATACGCAGTATTTT | CASSRDRGTDTQYF
TRBJ1-1 | few | TRBV4-3 | NA | TGCGCCAGCAGCCAAGGGACCCAGGTCCTAAACACTGAAGCTTTCTTT | CASSQGTQVLNTEAFF
TRBJ2-1 | few | TRBV13 | NA | TGTGCCAGCAGCATCACCCTCTGGGCGGGGCGCAATGAGCAGTTCTTC | CASSITLWAGRNEQFF
TRBJ1-6 | NA | TRBV2 | NA | TGTGCCAGCAGCGACAAGATTGGGAATTCACCCCTCCACTTT | CASSDKIGNSPLHF
TRBJ2-1 | NA | TRBV7-9 | TRBD1 | TGTGCCAGCAGCTTCCTCCAGACAGGGGCGGGTAGGAATGAGCAGTTCTTC | CASSFLQTGAGRNEQFF
TRBJ2-7 | NA | TRBV27 | NA | TGTGCCAGCAGGGTCCCAGGGGCAACCTTCTACGAGCAGTACTTC | CASRVPGATFYEQYF
TRBJ2-1 | NA | TRBV2 | TRBD2 | TGTGCCAGCAGCCTACTCTGGACTAGCGGGGGATACAATGAGCAGTTCTTC | CASSLLWTSGGYNEQFF
TRBJ2-7 | NA | TRBV28 | NA | TGTGCCAGCAGGTCGGGAAGATACGAGCAGTACTTC | CASRSGRYEQYF